This TCR beta chain came from a study of blood T cell repertoires in COVID-19. Study as a whole: The United States, Italy and Spain supplied acute and convalescent COVID-19 samples. T cells, B-cell-depleted T cells, or PBMCs supplied cDNA or gDNA.

Seattle researchers signed up patients amid active infection and tracked them longitudinally. Clones were sequenced by immunoSEQ multiplex PCR, and TCRdb holds only the in-frame ones, with some missing. The sample includes approximately 150,000 clones, approximately 86% of them seen just once. Germline CDR1 reads MNHEY; CDR2 reads SMNVEV (reference sequence). V lost 5 bases and J lost 1, with 11 bases in between. This CDR3 is built from 14 residues. The specimen sequenced was peripheral blood. The chain recombines TRBV27 with TRBJ1-2; D is possibly TRBD1 (5 bases). The TCR comes from a woman older than 75 with COVID-19, enrolled during active disease. CDR3 amino acids: CASSTHRSNYGYTF. DNA of the CDR3: TGTGCCAGCAGTACCCACAGGAGTAACTATGGCTACACCTTC.